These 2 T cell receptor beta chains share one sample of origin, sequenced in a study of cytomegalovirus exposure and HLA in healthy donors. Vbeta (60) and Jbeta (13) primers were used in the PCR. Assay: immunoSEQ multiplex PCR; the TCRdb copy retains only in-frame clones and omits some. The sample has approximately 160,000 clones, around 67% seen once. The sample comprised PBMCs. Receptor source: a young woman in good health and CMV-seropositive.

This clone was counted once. The CDR3 is CASSYLESYGYTF. As DNA, the CDR3 is TGTGCCAGCAGTTACTTGGAGTCGTATGGCTACACCTTC. The V call is TRBV6-6, the J call TRBJ1-2; D is unresolved. Germline CDR1 is MNHNY and CDR2 is SVGAGI (reference sequence). V lost 1 base and J lost 5, with 8 bases in between. This CDR3 has 13 amino acids.

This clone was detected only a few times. The CDR3 DNA follows: TGCGCCAGCAGACTCCCGGGACAGGAGCATCTAGCCAAAAACATTCAGTACTTC. Amino acid sequence: CASRLPGQEHLAKNIQYF. The rearrangement joins TRBV10-1 to TRBJ2-4; 8 bases match TRBD1. With V trimmed by 6 bases and J by 0 bases, 13 bases remained unmatched. The CDR3 is made up of 18 amino acids. The germline V gene has CDR1 WNHNN and CDR2 SYGVQD (reference sequence).